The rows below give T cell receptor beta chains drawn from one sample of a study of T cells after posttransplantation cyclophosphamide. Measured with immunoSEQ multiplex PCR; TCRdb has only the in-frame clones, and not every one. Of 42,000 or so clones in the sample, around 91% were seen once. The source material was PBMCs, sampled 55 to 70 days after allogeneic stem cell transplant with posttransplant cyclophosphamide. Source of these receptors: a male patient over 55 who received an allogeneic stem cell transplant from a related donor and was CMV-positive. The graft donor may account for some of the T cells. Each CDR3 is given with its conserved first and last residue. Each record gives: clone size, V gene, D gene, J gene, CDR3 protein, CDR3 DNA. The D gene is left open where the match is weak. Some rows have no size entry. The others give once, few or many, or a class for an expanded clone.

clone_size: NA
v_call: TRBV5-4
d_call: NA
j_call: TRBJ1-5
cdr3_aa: CASSLSGQPNQPQHF
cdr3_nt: TGTGCCAGCAGCCTCTCCGGACAGCCCAATCAGCCCCAGCATTTT

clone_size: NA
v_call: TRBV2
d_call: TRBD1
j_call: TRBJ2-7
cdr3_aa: CASSSRGDRAYEQYF
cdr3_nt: TGTGCCAGCAGCAGCCGAGGAGACAGGGCCTACGAGCAGTACTTC

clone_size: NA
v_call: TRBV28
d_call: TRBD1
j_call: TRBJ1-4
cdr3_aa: CASNGQEGRTLDEKLFF
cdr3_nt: TGTGCCAGCAATGGACAGGAGGGCCGGACACTGGATGAAAAACTGTTTTTT

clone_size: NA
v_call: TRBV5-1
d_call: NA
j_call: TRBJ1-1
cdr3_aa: CASSLASGNTEAFF
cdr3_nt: TGCGCCAGCAGCTTGGCCAGCGGGAACACTGAAGCTTTCTTT

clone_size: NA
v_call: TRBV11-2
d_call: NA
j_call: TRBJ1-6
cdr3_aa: CASSRAGDSPLHF
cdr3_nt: TGTGCCAGCAGCCGGGCAGGGGACTCACCCCTCCACTTT

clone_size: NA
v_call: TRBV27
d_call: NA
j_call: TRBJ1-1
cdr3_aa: CASSFRRGRGTEAFF
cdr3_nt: TGTGCCAGCAGTTTCCGGAGGGGACGGGGCACTGAAGCTTTCTTT

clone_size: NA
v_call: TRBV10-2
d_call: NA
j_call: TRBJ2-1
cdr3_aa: CASSERRVGEQFF
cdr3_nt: TGCGCCAGCAGTGAACGCAGGGTGGGTGAGCAGTTCTTC

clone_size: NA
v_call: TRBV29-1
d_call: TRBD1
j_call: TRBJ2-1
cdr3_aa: CSVGTGQGEQFF
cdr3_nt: TGCAGCGTGGGAACGGGACAGGGGGAGCAGTTCTTC

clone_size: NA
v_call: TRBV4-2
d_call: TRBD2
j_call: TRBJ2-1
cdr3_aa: CASSQEGGTSGVYNEQFF
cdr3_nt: TGTGCCAGCAGCCAAGAAGGCGGGACTAGCGGGGTTTACAATGAGCAGTTCTTC

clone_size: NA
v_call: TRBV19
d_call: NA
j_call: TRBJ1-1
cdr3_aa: CASSSKGGRLNTEAFF
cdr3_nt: TGTGCCAGTAGTAGCAAGGGGGGGAGGTTGAACACTGAAGCTTTCTTT

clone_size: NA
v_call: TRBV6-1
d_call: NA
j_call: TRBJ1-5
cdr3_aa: CASSAVRGNQPQHF
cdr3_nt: TGTGCCAGCAGTGCGGTTCGGGGTAATCAGCCCCAGCATTTT

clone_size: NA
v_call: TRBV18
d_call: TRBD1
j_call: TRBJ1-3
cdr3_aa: CASSPGQGLSSGNTIYF
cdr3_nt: TGTGCCAGCTCACCGGGACAGGGGCTAAGCTCTGGAAACACCATATATTTT

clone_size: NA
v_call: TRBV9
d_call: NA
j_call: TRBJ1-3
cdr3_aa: CASSFSPGEGNTIYF
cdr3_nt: TGTGCCAGCAGCTTTTCGCCCGGGGAGGGAAACACCATATATTTT

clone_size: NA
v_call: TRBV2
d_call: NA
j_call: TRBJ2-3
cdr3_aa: CASKDGVSTDTQYF
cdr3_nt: TGTGCCAGCAAGGACGGGGTTAGCACAGATACGCAGTATTTT

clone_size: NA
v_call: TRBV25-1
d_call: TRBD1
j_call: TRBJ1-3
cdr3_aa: CASRDRSSGNTIYF
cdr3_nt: TGTGCCAGTCGGGACAGGTCATCTGGAAACACCATATATTTT

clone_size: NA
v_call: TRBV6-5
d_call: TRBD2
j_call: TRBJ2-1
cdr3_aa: CASSSRTSGGHNEQFF
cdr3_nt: TGTGCCAGCAGTTCGCGGACTAGCGGGGGGCACAATGAGCAGTTCTTC

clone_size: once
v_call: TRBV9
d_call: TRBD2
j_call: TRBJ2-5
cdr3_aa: CASSVGLNKETQYF
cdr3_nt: TGTGCCAGCAGCGTGGGACTAAATAAAGAGACCCAGTACTTC

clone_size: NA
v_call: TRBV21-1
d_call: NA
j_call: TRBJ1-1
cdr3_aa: CASKRGPEAFF
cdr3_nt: TGTGCCAGCAAGCGGGGACCTGAAGCTTTCTTT

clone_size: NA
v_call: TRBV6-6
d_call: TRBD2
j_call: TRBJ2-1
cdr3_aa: CASSYSRGGSYNEQFF
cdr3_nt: TGTGCCAGCAGTTACAGTCGGGGGGGCTCCTACAATGAGCAGTTCTTC

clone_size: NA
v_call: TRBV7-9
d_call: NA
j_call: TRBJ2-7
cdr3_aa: CASSLAGSYEQYF
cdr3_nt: TGTGCCAGCAGCTTAGCCGGGTCCTACGAGCAGTACTTC

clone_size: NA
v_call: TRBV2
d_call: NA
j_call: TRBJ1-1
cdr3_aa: CASTRDMNTEAFF
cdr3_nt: TGTGCCAGCACCAGGGACATGAACACTGAAGCTTTCTTT

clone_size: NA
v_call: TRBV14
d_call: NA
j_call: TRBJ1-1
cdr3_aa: CASSQEDGGLNTEAFF
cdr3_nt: TGTGCCAGCAGCCAAGAAGACGGGGGGTTGAACACTGAAGCTTTCTTT

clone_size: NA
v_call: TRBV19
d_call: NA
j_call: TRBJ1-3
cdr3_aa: CASIRGSGGNTIYF
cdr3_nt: TGTGCCAGTATACGGGGGAGTGGTGGAAACACCATATATTTT

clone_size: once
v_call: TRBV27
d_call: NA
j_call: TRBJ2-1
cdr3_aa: CASSLINRANEQFF
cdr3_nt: TGTGCCAGCAGTCTAATCAACAGGGCGAATGAGCAGTTCTTC

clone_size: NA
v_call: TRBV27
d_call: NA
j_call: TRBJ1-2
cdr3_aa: CASSYLTGGTGPLGYTF
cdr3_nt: TGTGCCAGCAGTTACCTAACCGGGGGGACGGGCCCCTTGGGCTACACCTTC

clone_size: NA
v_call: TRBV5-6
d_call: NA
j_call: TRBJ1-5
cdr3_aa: CASSLSSLQPQHF
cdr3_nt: TGTGCCAGCAGCTTGTCGTCACTACAGCCCCAGCATTTT

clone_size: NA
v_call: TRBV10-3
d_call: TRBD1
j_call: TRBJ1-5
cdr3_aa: CAISLTGDGQPQHF
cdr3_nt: TGTGCCATCAGTTTGACAGGGGACGGTCAGCCCCAGCATTTT

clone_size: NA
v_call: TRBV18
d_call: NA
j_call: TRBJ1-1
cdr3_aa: CASSIGLTNTEAFF
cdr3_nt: TGTGCCAGCTCAATCGGACTTACGAACACTGAAGCTTTCTTT

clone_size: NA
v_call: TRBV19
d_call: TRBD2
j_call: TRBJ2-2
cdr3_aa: CASSIRLAGGNGELFF
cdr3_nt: TGTGCCAGTAGTATCCGACTAGCGGGGGGTAACGGGGAGCTGTTTTTT

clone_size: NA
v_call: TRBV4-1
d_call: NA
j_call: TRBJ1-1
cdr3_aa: CASSHAQGIGNTEAFF
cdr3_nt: TGCGCCAGCAGCCACGCCCAGGGGATAGGGAACACTGAAGCTTTCTTT

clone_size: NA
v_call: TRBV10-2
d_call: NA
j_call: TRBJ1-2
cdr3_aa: CASSEAVKVYGYTF
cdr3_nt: TGCGCCAGCAGTGAGGCGGTTAAAGTGTATGGCTACACCTTC

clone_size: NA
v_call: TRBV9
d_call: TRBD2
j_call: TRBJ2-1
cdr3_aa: CASSAGTSGGAIRYNEQFF
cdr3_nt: TGTGCCAGCAGCGCCGGGACTAGCGGGGGGGCCATTCGATACAATGAGCAGTTCTTC

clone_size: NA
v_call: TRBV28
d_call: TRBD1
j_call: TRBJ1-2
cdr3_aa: CASSLSDRGHGYTF
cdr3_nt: TGTGCCAGCAGTTTATCTGACAGGGGCCATGGCTACACCTTC

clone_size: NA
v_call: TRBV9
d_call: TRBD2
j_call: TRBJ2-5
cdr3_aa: CASSSGTSGGGETQYF
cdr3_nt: TGTGCCAGCAGCTCTGGGACTAGCGGGGGAGGAGAGACCCAGTACTTC

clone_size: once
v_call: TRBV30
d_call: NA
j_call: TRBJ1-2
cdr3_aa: CAWSLTGGYGYTF
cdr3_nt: TGTGCCTGGAGTTTAACGGGGGGCTATGGCTACACCTTC

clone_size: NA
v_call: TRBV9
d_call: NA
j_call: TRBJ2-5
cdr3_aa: CASIFRRLGTIQETQYF
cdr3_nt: TGTGCCAGCATCTTTAGACGACTAGGGACGATCCAAGAGACCCAGTACTTC

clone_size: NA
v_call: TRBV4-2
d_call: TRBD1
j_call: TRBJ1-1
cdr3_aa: CAGSWGQGENTEAFF
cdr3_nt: TGTGCCGGCAGCTGGGGACAGGGTGAGAACACTGAAGCTTTCTTT

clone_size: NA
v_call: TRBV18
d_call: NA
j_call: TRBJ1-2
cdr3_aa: CASSGPGTGRGYTF
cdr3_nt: TGTGCCAGCTCCGGCCCCGGAACAGGGCGTGGCTACACCTTC

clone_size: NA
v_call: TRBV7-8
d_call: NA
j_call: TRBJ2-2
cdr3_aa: CASSLTRGDTGELFF
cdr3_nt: TGTGCCAGCAGCTTAACTCGCGGGGACACCGGGGAGCTGTTTTTT

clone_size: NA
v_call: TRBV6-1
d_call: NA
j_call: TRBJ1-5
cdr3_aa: CASSESGGGQPQHF
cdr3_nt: TGTGCCAGCAGTGAATCAGGTGGAGGTCAGCCCCAGCATTTT

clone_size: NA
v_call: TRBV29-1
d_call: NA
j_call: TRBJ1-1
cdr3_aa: CSATARDMNTEAFF
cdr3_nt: TGCAGCGCCACCGCGAGAGACATGAACACTGAAGCTTTCTTT

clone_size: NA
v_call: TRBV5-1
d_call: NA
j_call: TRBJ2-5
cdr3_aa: CASSFGTIRGWVETQYF
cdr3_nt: TGCGCCAGCAGCTTTGGTACAATACGGGGGTGGGTAGAGACCCAGTACTTC

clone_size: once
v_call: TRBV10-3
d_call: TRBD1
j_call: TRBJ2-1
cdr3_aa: CAISGTGLGEQFF
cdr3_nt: TGTGCCATCAGCGGGACAGGCCTAGGGGAGCAGTTCTTC

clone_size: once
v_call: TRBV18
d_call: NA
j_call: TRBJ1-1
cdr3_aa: CASSPLEGMNTEAFF
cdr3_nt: TGTGCCAGCTCACCACTGGAGGGCATGAACACTGAAGCTTTCTTT

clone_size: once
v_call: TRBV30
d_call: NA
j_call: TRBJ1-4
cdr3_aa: CAWSYERKLFF
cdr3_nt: TGTGCCTGGAGTTACGAGAGGAAACTGTTTTTT

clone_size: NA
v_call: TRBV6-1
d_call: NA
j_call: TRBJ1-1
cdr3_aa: CASSDQQGEGAFF
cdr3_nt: TGTGCCAGCAGTGACCAACAGGGAGAGGGAGCTTTCTTT

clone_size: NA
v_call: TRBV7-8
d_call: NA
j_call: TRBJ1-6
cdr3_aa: CASSLKFGATDSPLHF
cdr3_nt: TGTGCCAGCAGCCTAAAATTTGGGGCGACCGATTCACCCCTCCACTTT

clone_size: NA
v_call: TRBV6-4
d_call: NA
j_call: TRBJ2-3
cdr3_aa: CASSDSSGIDTQYF
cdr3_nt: TGTGCCAGCAGTGACTCTAGCGGCATAGATACGCAGTATTTT

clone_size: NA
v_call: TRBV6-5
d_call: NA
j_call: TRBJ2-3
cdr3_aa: CASSSSGRSTDTQYF
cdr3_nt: TGTGCCAGCAGTTCCAGCGGCCGCAGCACAGATACGCAGTATTTT

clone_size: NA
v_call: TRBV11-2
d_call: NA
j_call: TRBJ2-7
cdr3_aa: CASSSQITTYEQYF
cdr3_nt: TGTGCCAGCAGCTCTCAAATAACAACCTACGAGCAGTACTTC

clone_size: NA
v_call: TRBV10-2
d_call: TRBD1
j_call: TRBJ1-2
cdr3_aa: CASMKGQGRVGYTF
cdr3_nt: TGCGCCAGCATGAAGGGACAGGGAAGGGTTGGCTACACCTTC

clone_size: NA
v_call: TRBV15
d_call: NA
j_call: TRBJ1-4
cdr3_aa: CATSSHRDRANEKLFF
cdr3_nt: TGTGCCACCAGCAGCCACAGGGATAGGGCTAATGAAAAACTGTTTTTT

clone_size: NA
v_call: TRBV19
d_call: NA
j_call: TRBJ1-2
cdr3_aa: CASSIVAGLDYGYTF
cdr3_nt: TGTGCCAGTAGTATAGTTGCAGGATTGGACTATGGCTACACCTTC

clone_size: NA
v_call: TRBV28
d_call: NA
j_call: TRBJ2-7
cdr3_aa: CASSPDGTYEQYF
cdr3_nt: TGTGCCAGCAGTCCCGACGGGACCTACGAGCAGTACTTC

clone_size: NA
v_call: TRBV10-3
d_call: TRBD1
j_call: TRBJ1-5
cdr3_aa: CAISRQGAEGGNQPQHF
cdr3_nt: TGTGCCATCAGCAGACAGGGGGCCGAGGGTGGCAATCAGCCCCAGCATTTT

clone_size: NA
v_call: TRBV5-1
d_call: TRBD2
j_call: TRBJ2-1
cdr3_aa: CASSLYVWDLAGGTNEQFF
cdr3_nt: TGCGCCAGCAGCTTGTATGTGTGGGACCTAGCGGGGGGCACCAATGAGCAGTTCTTC

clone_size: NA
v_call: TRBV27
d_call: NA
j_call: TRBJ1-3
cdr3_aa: CASSLGSGVSGNTIYF
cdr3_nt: TGTGCCAGCAGTTTAGGCTCGGGGGTCTCTGGAAACACCATATATTTT